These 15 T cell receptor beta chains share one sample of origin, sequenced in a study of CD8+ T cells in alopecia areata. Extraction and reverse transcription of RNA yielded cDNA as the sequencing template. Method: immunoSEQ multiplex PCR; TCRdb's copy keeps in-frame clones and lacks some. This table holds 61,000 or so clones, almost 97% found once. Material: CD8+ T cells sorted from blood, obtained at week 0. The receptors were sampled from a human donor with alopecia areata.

As DNA, the CDR3 is TGCGCCAGCAGCCAAGCGGGGAATGGGATGGCTTTCTTT. It translates to CASSQAGNGMAFF. The V gene is TRBV4-3, the J gene TRBJ1-1, with D unresolved. Between the trimmed V and J ends, which lost 1 base and 11 bases, there was a span of 14 bases. This CDR3 spans 13 amino acids. Germline V gives CDR1 LGHNA, CDR2 YSLEER.

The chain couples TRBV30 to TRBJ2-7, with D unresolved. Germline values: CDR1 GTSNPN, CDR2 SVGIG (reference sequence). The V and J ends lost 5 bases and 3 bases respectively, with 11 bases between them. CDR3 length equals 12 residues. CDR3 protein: CAWGNLDYEQYF. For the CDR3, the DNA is TGTGCCTGGGGTAACTTGGACTACGAGCAGTACTTC.

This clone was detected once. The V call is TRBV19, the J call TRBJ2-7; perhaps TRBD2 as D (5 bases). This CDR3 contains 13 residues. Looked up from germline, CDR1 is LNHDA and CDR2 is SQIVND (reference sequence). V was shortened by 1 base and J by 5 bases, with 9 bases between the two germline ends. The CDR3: CASSIGGSNEQYF. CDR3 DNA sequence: TGTGCCAGTAGTATAGGCGGGTCTAACGAGCAGTACTTC.

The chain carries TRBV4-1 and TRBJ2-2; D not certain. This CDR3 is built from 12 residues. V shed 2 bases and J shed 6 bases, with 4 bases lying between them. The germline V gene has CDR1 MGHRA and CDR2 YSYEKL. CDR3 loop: CASSQLAGELFF. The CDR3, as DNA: TGCGCCAGCAGCCAACTTGCCGGGGAGCTGTTTTTT.

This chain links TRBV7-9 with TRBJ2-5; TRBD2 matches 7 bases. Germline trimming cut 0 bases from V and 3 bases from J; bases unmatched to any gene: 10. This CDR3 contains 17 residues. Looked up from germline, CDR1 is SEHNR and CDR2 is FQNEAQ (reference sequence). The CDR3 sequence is CASSLAGKGTTKETQYF. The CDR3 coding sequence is TGTGCCAGCAGCTTAGCCGGGAAGGGGACTACAAAAGAGACCCAGTACTTC.

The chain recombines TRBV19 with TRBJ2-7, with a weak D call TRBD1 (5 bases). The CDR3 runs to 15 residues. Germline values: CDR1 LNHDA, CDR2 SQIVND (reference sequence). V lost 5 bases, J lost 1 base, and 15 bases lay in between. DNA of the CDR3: TGTGCCAGTAGTTGGAAAAGGGGTGAATCCTACGAGCAGTACTTC. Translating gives CASSWKRGESYEQYF.

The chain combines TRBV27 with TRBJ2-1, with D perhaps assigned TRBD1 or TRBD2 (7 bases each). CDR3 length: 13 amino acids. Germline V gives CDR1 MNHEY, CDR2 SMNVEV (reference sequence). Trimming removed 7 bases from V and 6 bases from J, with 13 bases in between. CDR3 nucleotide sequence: TGTGCCAGCACCCAGGGGGAGGGCAATGAGCAGTTCTTC. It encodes CASTQGEGNEQFF.

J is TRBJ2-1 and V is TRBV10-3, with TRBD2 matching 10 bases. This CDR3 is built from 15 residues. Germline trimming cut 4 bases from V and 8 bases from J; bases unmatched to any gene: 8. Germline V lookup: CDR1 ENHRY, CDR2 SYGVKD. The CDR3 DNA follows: TGTGCCATCAGTGGATCTAGCGGGGGTTTGGATGAGCAGTTCTTC. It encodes CAISGSSGGLDEQFF.

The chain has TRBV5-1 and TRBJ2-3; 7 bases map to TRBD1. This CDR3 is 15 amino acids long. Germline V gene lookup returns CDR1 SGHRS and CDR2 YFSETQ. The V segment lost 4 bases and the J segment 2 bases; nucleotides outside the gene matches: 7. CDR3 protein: CASSDGQDDTDTQYF. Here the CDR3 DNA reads TGCGCCAGCAGCGACGGACAGGACGACACAGATACGCAGTATTTT.

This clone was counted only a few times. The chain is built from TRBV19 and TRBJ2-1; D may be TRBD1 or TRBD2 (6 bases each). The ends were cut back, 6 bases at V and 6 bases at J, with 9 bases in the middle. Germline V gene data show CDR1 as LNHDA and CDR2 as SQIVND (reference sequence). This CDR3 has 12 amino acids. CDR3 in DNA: TGTGCCAGTAGCTGGGGGGCCAATGAGCAGTTCTTC. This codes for CASSWGANEQFF.

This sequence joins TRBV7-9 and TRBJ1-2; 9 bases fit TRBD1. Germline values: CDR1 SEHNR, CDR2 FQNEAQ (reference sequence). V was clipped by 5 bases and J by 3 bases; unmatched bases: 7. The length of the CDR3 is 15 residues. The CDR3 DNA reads TGTGCCAGCAGCACCGGACAGGGGTGGTACTATGGCTACACCTTC. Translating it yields CASSTGQGWYYGYTF.

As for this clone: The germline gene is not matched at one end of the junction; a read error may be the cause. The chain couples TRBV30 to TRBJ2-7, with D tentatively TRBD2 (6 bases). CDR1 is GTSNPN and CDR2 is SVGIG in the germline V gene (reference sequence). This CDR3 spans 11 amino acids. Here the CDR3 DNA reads TGTGCCTCGGAATTTGGGACTGACCTTTTCTTC. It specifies CASEFGTDLFF.

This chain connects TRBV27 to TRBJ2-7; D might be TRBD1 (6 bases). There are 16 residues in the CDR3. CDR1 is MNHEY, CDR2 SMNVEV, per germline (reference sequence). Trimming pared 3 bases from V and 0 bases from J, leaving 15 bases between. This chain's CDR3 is CASSFGQGPRSYEQYF. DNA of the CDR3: TGTGCCAGCAGTTTCGGCCAGGGGCCCCGCTCCTACGAGCAGTACTTC.

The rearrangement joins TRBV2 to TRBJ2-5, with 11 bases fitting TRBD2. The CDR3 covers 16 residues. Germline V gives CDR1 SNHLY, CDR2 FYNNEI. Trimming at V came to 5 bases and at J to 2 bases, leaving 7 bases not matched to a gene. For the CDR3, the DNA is TGTGCCAGCAGTCCCGCTCGACTAGCGGGGCAAGAGACCCAGTACTTC. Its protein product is CASSPARLAGQETQYF.

This chain's CDR3 is CASSQDLGQANTEAFF. In nucleotides, the CDR3 is TGCGCCAGCAGCCAAGATCTTGGACAGGCCAACACTGAAGCTTTCTTT. This sequence joins TRBV4-1 and TRBJ1-1; TRBD1 aligns across 7 bases. The germline V gene encodes CDR1 MGHRA and CDR2 YSYEKL. The CDR3 is 16 amino acids. V gave up 0 bases and J gave up 2 bases; unmatched junction bases: 6.